These T cell receptor beta chains were read from a single sample in a study of T-cell memory formation after mild COVID-19. TCRdb re-called the 5' RACE reads through MiXCR, storing one row per CDR3 protein. The repertoire consists of some 250,000 distinct CDR3 sequences, with more than 15% occurring once and the leading ten covering more than 20%. The sample comprised PBMCs or a T cell subset sorted from them (not recorded which). Source of these receptors: a man between 18 and 35 years old who had mild COVID-19 (a few samples of this study predate the infection). Cell type and time point are not known. Both conserved end residues are part of each CDR3. Part of the rows lack a size; the others show once, few, many or a class for expanded clones.

TRBV12-5	TRBJ2-5	few	CASGLVLGGRRETQYF
TRBV7-9	TRBJ1-6	few	CASSQPFVGENNSPLHF
TRBV20-1	TRBJ1-1	NA	CSARDMVVREQFPEAFF
TRBV5-1	TRBJ1-2	NA	CASSLVERGRGGYTF
TRBV7-9	TRBJ2-3	few	CASSLTGGRTDTQYF
TRBV5-1	TRBJ2-1	NA	CASRIGTSGSGEQFF
TRBV7-9	TRBJ2-5	NA	CASSLRRRDSWYQETQYF
TRBV7-8	TRBJ2-7	NA	CASSLDRLGYEQYF
TRBV14	TRBJ2-2	NA	CASSGGPSGELFF
TRBV6-1	TRBJ1-1	NA	CASSEAFGQGDTEAFF
TRBV6-5	TRBJ2-1	few	CASRFTSGGRNEQFF
TRBV3-1	TRBJ1-5	NA	CASSLGNSNQPQHF
TRBV11-3	TRBJ2-7	NA	CASSFGIRGEQYF
TRBV6-2/TRBV6-3	TRBJ2-7	once	CAISLRRRAGEQYF
TRBV19	TRBJ1-2	NA	CASSGTGGGYTF
TRBV19	TRBJ2-7	few	CASSIDREYEQYF
TRBV10-3	TRBJ2-6	NA	CAISSIRTGANVLTF
TRBV11-2	TRBJ2-1	NA	CASSLVFVHSSYNEQFF
TRBV6-2/TRBV6-3	TRBJ1-5	few	CASRPQGRGQPQHF
TRBV6-6	TRBJ1-1	NA	CASSRRESTEAFF
TRBV6-5	TRBJ2-3	NA	CASSYSILAGASTDTQYF
TRBV7-9	TRBJ2-5	many	CASSFPGFSETQYF
TRBV7-2	TRBJ2-7	few	CASSWASGRGAYEQYF
TRBV12-3/TRBV12-4	TRBJ2-5	few	CASRQTGTETQYF
TRBV5-1	TRBJ2-1	many	CASSLRGATYNEQFF
TRBV20-1	TRBJ2-1	few	CSARTGLGNNEQFF
TRBV28	TRBJ2-3	NA	CASGTSGGAHTQYF
TRBV7-9	TRBJ2-7	NA	CASSLEIWAGSSYEQYF
TRBV5-1	TRBJ2-3	few	CASSWWGGTDTQYF
TRBV4-1	TRBJ1-1	few	CASSLLKTDRGTEAFF
TRBV27	TRBJ1-5	few	CASSSTETQPQHF
TRBV7-3	TRBJ2-1	few	CASSPTSSGAYNEQFF
TRBV28	TRBJ2-5	NA	CASSLFAGVETQYF
TRBV12-3/TRBV12-4	TRBJ2-1	few	CASSFGGPEQFF
TRBV10-3	TRBJ1-5	many	CAINGGNQPQHF
TRBV29-1	TRBJ2-3	few	CSVEDLAGGPTDTQYF
TRBV10-3	TRBJ2-5	NA	CAISVGGVETQYF
TRBV3-1	TRBJ1-1	NA	CASSSGHSADEAFF
TRBV11-2	TRBJ2-1	few	CASSLRAASVNEQFF
TRBV4-3	TRBJ2-7	many	CASSQEVAGLYEQYF
TRBV4-1	TRBJ1-2	few	CASSQDVQFFYGYTF
TRBV5-1	TRBJ1-3	few	CASSAGTGGNTIYF
TRBV5-1	TRBJ1-1	few	CASSFRANTEAFF
TRBV4-2	TRBJ1-4	NA	CASSQVRGGREKLFF
TRBV29-1	TRBJ2-3	few	CSVTGTNFNTQYF
TRBV6-6	TRBJ1-1	NA	CASSYAPVEAFF